The 20 T cell receptor beta chains given below trace back to one sample, sequenced in a study of cytomegalovirus exposure and HLA in healthy donors. The PCR was carried out with 60 Vbeta primers and 13 Jbeta primers. Measured with immunoSEQ multiplex PCR; TCRdb has only the in-frame clones, and not every one. The sample yields under 300,000 clones, 84% seen once. Sequenced input: PBMCs. All receptors derive from a woman aged 40 to 50 in good health and CMV-seropositive.

CDR3 in DNA: TGTGCCAGCAGTGGGGCGGTCGTCAGGGAGACCCAGTACTTC. It is translated as CASSGAVVRETQYF. The V gene is TRBV28, the J gene TRBJ2-5, with D tentatively TRBD1 (5 bases). This CDR3 has 14 amino acids. Germline V lookup: CDR1 MDHEN, CDR2 SYDVKM. The V end lost 5 bases, the J end lost 5 bases, and 15 bases lay between the germline ends.

This rearrangement joins TRBV6-1 to TRBJ2-7; 10 bases are a match to TRBD2. Germline CDR1 reads MNHNS; CDR2 reads SASEGT. J lost 4 bases, V lost 7 bases, and 1 base had no gene match. This CDR3 spans 12 amino acids. CDR3 region: CASTAGGYEQYF. DNA of the CDR3: TGTGCCAGCACAGCGGGAGGGTACGAGCAGTACTTC.

The chain couples TRBV5-1 to TRBJ2-2, with 8 nucleotides matching TRBD2. Trimming removed 3 bases from V and 1 base from J; junction bases left unmatched: 5. The CDR3 spans 16 residues. The germline CDR1 and CDR2 sequences are SGHRS and YFSETQ. CDR3 sequence reads: CASSSDLAGNTGELFF. The CDR3 region has the DNA TGCGCCAGCAGCTCTGACCTAGCGGGGAACACCGGGGAGCTGTTTTTT.

V gene TRBV6-4 combines with J gene TRBJ2-5; no firm D call. The J call may be faulty, since TRBJ2-7 better matches the DNA end. Germline assignment: CDR1 MRHNA and CDR2 SNTAGT. The CDR3 has 15 residues. CDR3 in amino acids: CASRYSGWGSYEQYF. The CDR3 DNA sequence: TGTGCCAGCAGGTATTCCGGGTGGGGCTCCTACGAGCAGTACTTC.

This sequence joins TRBV7-2 and TRBJ2-7; D is possibly TRBD2 (7 bases). Trimming took off 1 base at V and 1 base at J, with 11 bases between the two ends. Per germline, CDR1 SGHTA and CDR2 FQGNSA. The length of the CDR3 is 15 residues. CDR3 protein: CASSLGGGGSYEQYF. The CDR3 DNA sequence: TGTGCCAGCAGCTTAGGAGGGGGGGGATCCTACGAGCAGTACTTC.

The chain couples TRBV7-2 to TRBJ1-1; tentatively, D is TRBD1 (6 bases). CDR1 and CDR2 from the germline V gene are SGHTA and FQGNSA. The CDR3 sequence is 15 residues long. The V gene lost 5 bases and the J gene lost 3 bases, with 16 bases spanning the gap. CDR3 nucleotides: TGTGCCAGCAGCATCTCAGGGGTCGGCGACACTGAAGCTTTCTTT. Protein product: CASSISGVGDTEAFF.

This clone has more than one count but fewer than ten. The rearrangement links TRBV7-8 to TRBJ2-1; 7 bases fit TRBD1. CDR3 length: 15 amino acids. Looked up from germline, CDR1 is SGHVS and CDR2 is FQNEAQ. With 6 bases clipped from V and 6 bases from J, the junction kept 11 bases outside the gene matches. The CDR3 here is CASSPRQGPSNEQFF. The CDR3 DNA follows: TGTGCCAGCAGTCCCCGACAGGGCCCAAGCAATGAGCAGTTCTTC.

This chain links TRBV2 with TRBJ1-1; D is ambiguous. The CDR3 contains 13 residues. CDR1 and CDR2 (germline): SNHLY, FYNNEI. Trimming left V 5 bases short and J 10 bases short, with 17 bases between. The CDR3 sequence: CASSPDPKVAAFF. The CDR3 nucleotides are TGTGCCAGCAGTCCCGACCCAAAGGTAGCAGCTTTCTTT.

The J gene is TRBJ2-3, the V gene TRBV30; 8 bases are a match to TRBD2. CDR1 GTSNPN and CDR2 SVGIG come from the germline V gene (reference sequence). The CDR3 is 15 amino acids. With 2 bases clipped from V and 2 bases from J, the junction kept 6 bases outside the gene matches. The CDR3 sequence is CAWSFTSGFTDTQYF. The DNA of the CDR3 is TGTGCCTGGAGTTTTACTAGCGGATTCACAGATACGCAGTATTTT.

The V gene is TRBV4-3, the J gene TRBJ2-2; D uncertain. The V and J ends lost 1 base and 4 bases respectively, with 10 bases between them. This CDR3 contains 15 residues. Germline V lookup: CDR1 LGHNA, CDR2 YSLEER. The CDR3, as DNA: TGCGCCAGCAGCCAAGGTGGGCTGGGCACCGGGGAGCTGTTTTTT. This codes for CASSQGGLGTGELFF.

This chain uses TRBV5-6 with TRBJ1-2; 8 bases are a match to TRBD1. The CDR3 has 15 amino acids. Looked up from germline, CDR1 is SGHDT and CDR2 is YYEEEE. Trimming took 4 bases from V and 3 from J; bases not matched to a gene: 8. Written as DNA, the CDR3 is TGTGCCAGCAGCCCCGGGACAGGCCTTGACTATGGCTACACCTTC. It is translated as CASSPGTGLDYGYTF.

Concerning this clone: The sample carries other DNA sequences with the same CDR3. The genes are TRBV7-9 and TRBJ1-4; D remains ambiguous. Germline V lookup: CDR1 SEHNR, CDR2 FQNEAQ (reference sequence). The CDR3 has 11 residues. The V end lost 3 bases, the J end lost 7 bases, and 3 bases lay between the germline ends. The DNA for the CDR3 is TGTGCCAGCAGCTTCGGTGAAAAACTGTTTTTT. Translation: CASSFGEKLFF.

The chain couples TRBV7-9 to TRBJ1-5; D is uncertain. The CDR3 runs 13 residues. V lost 8 bases to trimming and J lost 4 bases, with 12 bases between them. CDR1 SEHNR and CDR2 FQNEAQ come from the germline V gene (reference sequence). CDR3 DNA sequence: TGTGCCAGCCTCCGGGGTGAAAATCAGCCCCAGCATTTT. It specifies CASLRGENQPQHF.

The V gene is TRBV27, the J gene TRBJ2-1; D might be TRBD1 (6 bases). This CDR3 contains 16 residues. V was cut by 3 bases and J by 7 bases, with 19 bases left in between. CDR1 is MNHEY and CDR2 is SMNVEV in the germline V gene (reference sequence). The CDR3: CASSFIGPGVGNEQFF. The CDR3 DNA is TGTGCCAGCAGTTTCATAGGCCCAGGGGTGGGAAATGAGCAGTTCTTC.

The rearrangement joins TRBV30 to TRBJ1-2; D perhaps matches TRBD1 (5 bases). The CDR3 consists of 14 residues. V dropped 0 bases and J dropped 7 bases, with 15 bases sitting between them. Germline V gene sequence: CDR1 GTSNPN, CDR2 SVGIG (reference sequence). Here the CDR3 DNA reads TGTGCCTGGAGTGTAGCCGGCAGGGCAGCTGGCTACACCTTC. It translates to CAWSVAGRAAGYTF.

V and J are TRBV2 and TRBJ2-1; 13 nucleotides match TRBD2. This CDR3 has 14 amino acids. Germline V gene lookup returns CDR1 SNHLY and CDR2 FYNNEI. Trimming cost V 6 bases and J 7 bases; bases outside gene matches: 3. The CDR3 region has the DNA TGTGCCAGCAGGGGGGGACTAGCGGGGAATGAGCAGTTCTTC. Its translation: CASRGGLAGNEQFF.

The chain couples TRBV7-3 to TRBJ2-3, with D possibly TRBD1 on 6 matching bases. The CDR3 extends over 14 amino acids. Trimming removed 4 bases at V and 4 bases at J, with 12 bases between. The germline CDR1 and CDR2 sequences are SGHTA and FQGTGA. This CDR3 reads CASSSRQAADTQYF. In nucleotides, the CDR3 is TGTGCCAGCAGCTCCCGACAGGCCGCAGATACGCAGTATTTT.

The chain combines TRBV19 with TRBJ2-3, with D possibly matching TRBD1 (6 bases). The CDR3 covers 15 residues. Germline V gene data show CDR1 as LNHDA and CDR2 as SQIVND (reference sequence). The germline V and J ends were trimmed by 6 bases and 0 bases, with 13 bases remaining between them. This CDR3 reads CASRNGQRSTDTQYF. The CDR3 DNA reads TGTGCCAGTAGAAATGGACAGAGAAGCACAGATACGCAGTATTTT.

V and J are TRBV28 and TRBJ2-3; 8 bases agree with TRBD1. V was pared by 5 bases and J by 5 bases, with 3 bases of the junction left unmatched. The CDR3 is 13 residues long. In germline, CDR1 is MDHEN, CDR2 SYDVKM. This CDR3 is CASSRTGIDTQYF. In DNA form, the CDR3 reads TGTGCCAGCAGTCGGACAGGGATAGATACGCAGTATTTT.

The chain links TRBV2 to TRBJ2-7; a possible D gene is TRBD2 (6 bases). V gave up 6 bases and J gave up 2 bases, with 8 bases separating them. The V gene's germline CDR1 is SNHLY and CDR2 FYNNEI. The CDR3 is 12 residues long. The CDR3 DNA reads as TGTGCCAGCAGAACGGGAGCCTACGAGCAGTACTTC. Its translation is CASRTGAYEQYF.